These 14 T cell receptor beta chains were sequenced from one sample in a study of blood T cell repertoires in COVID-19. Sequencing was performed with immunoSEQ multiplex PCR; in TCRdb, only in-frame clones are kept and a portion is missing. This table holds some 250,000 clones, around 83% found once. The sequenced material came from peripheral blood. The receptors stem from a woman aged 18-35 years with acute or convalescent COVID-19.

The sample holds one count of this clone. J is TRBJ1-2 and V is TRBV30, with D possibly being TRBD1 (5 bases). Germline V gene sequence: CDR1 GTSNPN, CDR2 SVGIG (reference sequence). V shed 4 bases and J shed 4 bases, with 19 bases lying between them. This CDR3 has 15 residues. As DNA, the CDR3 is TGTGCCTGGATTGGGGCCCCATGGTTTCCCTATGGCTACACCTTC. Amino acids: CAWIGAPWFPYGYTF.

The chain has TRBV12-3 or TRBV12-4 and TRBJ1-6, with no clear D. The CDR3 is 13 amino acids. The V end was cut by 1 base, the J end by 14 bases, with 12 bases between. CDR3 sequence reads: CASSLGTPRALHF. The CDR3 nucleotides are TGTGCCAGCAGTTTAGGGACCCCGCGGGCCCTCCACTTT.

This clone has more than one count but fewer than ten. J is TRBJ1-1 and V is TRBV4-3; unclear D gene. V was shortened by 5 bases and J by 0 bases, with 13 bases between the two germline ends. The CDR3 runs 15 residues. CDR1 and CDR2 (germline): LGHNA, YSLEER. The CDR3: CASSSRQALNTEAFF. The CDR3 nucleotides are TGCGCCAGCAGCAGCCGTCAGGCCCTGAACACTGAAGCTTTCTTT.

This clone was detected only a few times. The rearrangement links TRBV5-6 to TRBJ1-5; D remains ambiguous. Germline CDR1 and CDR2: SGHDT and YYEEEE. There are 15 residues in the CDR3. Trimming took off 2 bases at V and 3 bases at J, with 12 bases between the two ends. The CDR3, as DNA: TGTGCCAGCAGCTTCGGGTCCAGAGTCAATCAGCCCCAGCATTTT. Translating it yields CASSFGSRVNQPQHF.

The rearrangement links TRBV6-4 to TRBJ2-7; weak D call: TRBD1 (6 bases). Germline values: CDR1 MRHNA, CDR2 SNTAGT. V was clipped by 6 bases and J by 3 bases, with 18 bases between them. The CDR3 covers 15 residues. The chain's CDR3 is CASRIRPGQFYEQYF. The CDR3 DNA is TGTGCCAGCAGAATTCGACCGGGACAATTCTACGAGCAGTACTTC.

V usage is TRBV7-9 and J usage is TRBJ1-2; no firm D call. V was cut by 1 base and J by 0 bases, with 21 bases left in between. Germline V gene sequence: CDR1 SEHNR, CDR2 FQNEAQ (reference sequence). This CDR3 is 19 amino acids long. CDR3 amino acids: CASSLDLYYRPTPNYGYTF. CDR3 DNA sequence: TGTGCCAGCAGCTTAGATCTATATTACAGACCGACACCTAACTATGGCTACACCTTC.

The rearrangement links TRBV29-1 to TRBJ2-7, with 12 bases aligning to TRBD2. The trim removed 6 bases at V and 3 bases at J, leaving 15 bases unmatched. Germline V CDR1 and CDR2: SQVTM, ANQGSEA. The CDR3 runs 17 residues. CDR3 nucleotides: TGCAGCGTGCGGGGGACCGTACCGGGACTAGCGGGCTACGAGCAGTACTTC. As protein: CSVRGTVPGLAGYEQYF.

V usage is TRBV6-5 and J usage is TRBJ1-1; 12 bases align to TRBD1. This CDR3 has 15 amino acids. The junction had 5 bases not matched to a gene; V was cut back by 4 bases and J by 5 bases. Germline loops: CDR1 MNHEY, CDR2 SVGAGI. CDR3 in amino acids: CASSWDRGRMTEAFF. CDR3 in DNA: TGTGCCAGCAGTTGGGACAGGGGGCGGATGACTGAAGCTTTCTTT.

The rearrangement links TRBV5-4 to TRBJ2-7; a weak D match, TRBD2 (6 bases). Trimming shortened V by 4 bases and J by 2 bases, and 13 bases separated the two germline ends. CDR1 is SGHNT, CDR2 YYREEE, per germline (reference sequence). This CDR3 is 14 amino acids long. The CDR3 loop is CASSRSGRPYEQYF. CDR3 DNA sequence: TGTGCCAGCAGCCGTAGCGGCCGACCCTACGAGCAGTACTTC.

The CDR3 sequence is CASSLEDRQETQYF. The CDR3 nucleotides read TGTGCCAGCAGCTTAGAGGACAGACAAGAGACCCAGTACTTC. The chain joins TRBV7-6 to TRBJ2-5; a possible D gene is TRBD1 (6 bases). Trimming cost V 1 base and J 2 bases, with 8 bases left between them. From germline, CDR1 is SGHVS and CDR2 FNYEAQ. This CDR3 has 14 amino acids.

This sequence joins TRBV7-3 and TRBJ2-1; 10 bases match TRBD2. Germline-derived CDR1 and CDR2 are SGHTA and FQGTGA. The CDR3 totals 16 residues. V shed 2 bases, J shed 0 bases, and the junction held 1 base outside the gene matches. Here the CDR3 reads CASSLWTSGSYNEQFF. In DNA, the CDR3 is TGTGCCAGCAGCTTATGGACTAGCGGCTCCTACAATGAGCAGTTCTTC.

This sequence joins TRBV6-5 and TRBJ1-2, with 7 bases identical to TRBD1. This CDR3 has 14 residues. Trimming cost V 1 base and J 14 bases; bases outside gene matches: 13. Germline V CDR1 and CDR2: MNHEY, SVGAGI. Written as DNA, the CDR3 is TGTGCCAGCAGTTACTACGGGGGACAGTCCGGCGAGACCTTC. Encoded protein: CASSYYGGQSGETF.

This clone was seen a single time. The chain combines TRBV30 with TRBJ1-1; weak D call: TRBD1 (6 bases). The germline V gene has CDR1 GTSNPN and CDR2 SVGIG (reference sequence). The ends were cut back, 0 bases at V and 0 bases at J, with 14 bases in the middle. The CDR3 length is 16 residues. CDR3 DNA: TGTGCCTGGAGTGTATTTGCAGGGGCTATGAACACTGAAGCTTTCTTT. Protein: CAWSVFAGAMNTEAFF.

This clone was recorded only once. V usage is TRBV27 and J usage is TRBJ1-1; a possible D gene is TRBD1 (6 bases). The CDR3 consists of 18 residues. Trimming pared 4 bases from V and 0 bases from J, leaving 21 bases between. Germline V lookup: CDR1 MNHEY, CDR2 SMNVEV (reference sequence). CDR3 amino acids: CASSSQNAGAYMNTEAFF. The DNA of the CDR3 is TGTGCCAGCAGTTCCCAAAACGCAGGGGCCTACATGAACACTGAAGCTTTCTTT.